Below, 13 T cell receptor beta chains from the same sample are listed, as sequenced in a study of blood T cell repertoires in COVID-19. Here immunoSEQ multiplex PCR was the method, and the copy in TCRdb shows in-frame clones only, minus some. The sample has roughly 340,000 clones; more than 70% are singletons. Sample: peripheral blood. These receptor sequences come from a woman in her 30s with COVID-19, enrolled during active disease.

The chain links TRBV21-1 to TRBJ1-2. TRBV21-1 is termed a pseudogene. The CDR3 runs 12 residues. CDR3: CASSDGDFRYTF. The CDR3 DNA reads TGTGCCAGCAGCGACGGTGACTTTCGGTACACCTTC.

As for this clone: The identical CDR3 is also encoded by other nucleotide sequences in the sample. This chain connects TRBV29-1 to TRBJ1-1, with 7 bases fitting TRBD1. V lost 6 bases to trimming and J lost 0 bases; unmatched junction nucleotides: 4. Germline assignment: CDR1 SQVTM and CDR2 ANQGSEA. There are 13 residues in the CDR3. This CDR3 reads CSVETGLNTEAFF. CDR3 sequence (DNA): TGCAGCGTCGAGACAGGGTTGAACACTGAAGCTTTCTTT.

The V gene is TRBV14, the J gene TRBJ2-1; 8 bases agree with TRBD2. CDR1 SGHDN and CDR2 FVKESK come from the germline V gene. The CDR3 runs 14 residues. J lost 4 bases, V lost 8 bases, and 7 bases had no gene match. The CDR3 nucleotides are TGTGCCAGCTATGGCGGCGGGAGGTACAATGAGCAGTTCTTC. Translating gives CASYGGGRYNEQFF. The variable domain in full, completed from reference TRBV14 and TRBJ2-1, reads EAGVTQFPSHSVIEKGQTVTLRCDPISGHDNLYWYRRVMGKEIKFLLHFVKESKQDESGMPNNRFLAERTGGTYSTLKVQPAELEDSGVYFCASYGGGRYNEQFFGPGTRLTVL.

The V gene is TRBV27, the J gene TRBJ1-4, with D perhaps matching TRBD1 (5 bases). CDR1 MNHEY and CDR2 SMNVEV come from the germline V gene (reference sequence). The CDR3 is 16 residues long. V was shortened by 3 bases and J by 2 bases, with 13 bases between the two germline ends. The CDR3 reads CASSFQGITTNEKLFF. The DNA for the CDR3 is TGTGCCAGCAGTTTCCAGGGAATAACGACTAATGAAAAACTGTTTTTT.

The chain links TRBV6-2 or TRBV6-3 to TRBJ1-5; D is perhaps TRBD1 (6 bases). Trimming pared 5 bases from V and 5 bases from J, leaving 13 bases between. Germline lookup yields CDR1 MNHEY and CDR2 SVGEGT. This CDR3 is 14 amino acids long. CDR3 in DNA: TGTGCCAGCAGTGGGGCCTCAGGGGATCAGCCCCAGCATTTT. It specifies CASSGASGDQPQHF.

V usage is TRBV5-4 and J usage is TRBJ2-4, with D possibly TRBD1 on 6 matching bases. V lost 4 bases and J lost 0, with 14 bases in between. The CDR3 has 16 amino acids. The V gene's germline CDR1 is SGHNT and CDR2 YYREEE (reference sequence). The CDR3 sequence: CASSPDSSLAKNIQYF. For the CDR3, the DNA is TGTGCCAGCAGCCCGGACAGCTCCTTAGCCAAAAACATTCAGTACTTC. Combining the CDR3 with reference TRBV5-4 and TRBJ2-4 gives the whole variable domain ETGVTQSPTHLIKTRGQQVTLRCSSQSGHNTVSWYQQALGQGPQFIFQYYREEENGRGNFPPRFSGLQFPNYSSELNVNALELDDSALYLCASSPDSSLAKNIQYFGAGTRLSVL.

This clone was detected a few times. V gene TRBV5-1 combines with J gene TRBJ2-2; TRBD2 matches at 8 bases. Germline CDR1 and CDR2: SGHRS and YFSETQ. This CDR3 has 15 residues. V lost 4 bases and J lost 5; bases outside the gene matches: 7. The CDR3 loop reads CASSLLPGGTGELFF. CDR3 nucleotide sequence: TGCGCCAGCAGCCTACTTCCGGGAGGGACCGGGGAGCTGTTTTTT.

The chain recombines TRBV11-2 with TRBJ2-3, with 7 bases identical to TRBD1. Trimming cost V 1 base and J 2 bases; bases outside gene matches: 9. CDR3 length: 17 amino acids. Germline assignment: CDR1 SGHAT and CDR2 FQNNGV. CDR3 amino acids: CASSLGGGHIVTDTQYF. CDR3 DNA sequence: TGTGCCAGCAGCTTAGGAGGGGGCCATATTGTCACAGATACGCAGTATTTT.

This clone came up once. The CDR3 DNA sequence: TGTGCCAGCAGCTTAGGGCAGGTATCTGAAAAACTGTTTTTT. Its protein is CASSLGQVSEKLFF. The chain couples TRBV7-9 to TRBJ1-4, with D unclear. Trimming stripped 1 base from V and 7 bases from J, with 10 bases between. The CDR3 has 14 amino acids. Germline V lookup: CDR1 SEHNR, CDR2 FQNEAQ (reference sequence).

The CDR3 spells CAISAGQGGVSPLHF. CDR3 nucleotides: TGTGCCATCAGCGCGGGACAGGGAGGTGTTTCACCCCTCCACTTT. The rearrangement links TRBV10-3 to TRBJ1-6; TRBD1 aligns across 9 bases. After removal of 6 bases from V and 9 bases from J, the junction contained 9 bases not matched to a gene. The CDR3 is made up of 15 amino acids. The germline V gene encodes CDR1 ENHRY and CDR2 SYGVKD.

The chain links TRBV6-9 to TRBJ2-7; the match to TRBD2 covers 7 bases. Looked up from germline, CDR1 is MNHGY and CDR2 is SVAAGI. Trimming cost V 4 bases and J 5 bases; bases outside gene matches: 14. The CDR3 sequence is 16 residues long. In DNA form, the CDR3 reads TGTGCCAGCAGTTGGCTAGCGGTGGTGGTCCCCCACGAGCAGTACGTC. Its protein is CASSWLAVVVPHEQYV.

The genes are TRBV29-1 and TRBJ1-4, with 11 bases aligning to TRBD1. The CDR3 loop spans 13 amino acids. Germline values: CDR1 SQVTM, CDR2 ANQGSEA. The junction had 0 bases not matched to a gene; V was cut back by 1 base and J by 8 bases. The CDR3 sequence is CSVEGTGGEKLFF. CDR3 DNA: TGCAGCGTTGAAGGGACAGGGGGCGAAAAACTGTTTTTT.

CDR3: CASSLVGLPWGYTF. The CDR3 coding sequence is TGTGCCAGCAGCTTGGTAGGACTACCTTGGGGCTACACCTTC. The V and J genes are TRBV5-4 and TRBJ1-2, with unresolved D. Germline V gene sequence: CDR1 SGHNT, CDR2 YYREEE (reference sequence). The CDR3 has 14 amino acids. Trimming took 0 bases from V and 8 from J, leaving 14 bases between them.